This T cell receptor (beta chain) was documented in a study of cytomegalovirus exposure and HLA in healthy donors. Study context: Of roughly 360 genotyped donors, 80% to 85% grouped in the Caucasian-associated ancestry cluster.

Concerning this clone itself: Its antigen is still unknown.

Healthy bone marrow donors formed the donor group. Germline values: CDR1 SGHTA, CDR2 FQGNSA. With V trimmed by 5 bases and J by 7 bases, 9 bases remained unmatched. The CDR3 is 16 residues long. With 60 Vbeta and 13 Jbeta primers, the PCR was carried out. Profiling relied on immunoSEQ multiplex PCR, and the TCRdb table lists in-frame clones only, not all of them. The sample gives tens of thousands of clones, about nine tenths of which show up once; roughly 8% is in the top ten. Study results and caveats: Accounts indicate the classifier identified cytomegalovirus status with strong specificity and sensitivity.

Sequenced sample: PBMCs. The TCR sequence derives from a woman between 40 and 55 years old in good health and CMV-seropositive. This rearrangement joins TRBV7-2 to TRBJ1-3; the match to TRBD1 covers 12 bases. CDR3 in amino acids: CASSMGQGAVGNTIYF. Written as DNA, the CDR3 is TGTGCCAGCAGCATGGGACAGGGGGCGGTCGGGAACACCATATATTTT. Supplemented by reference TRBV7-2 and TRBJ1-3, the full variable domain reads GAGVSQSPSNKVTEKGKDVELRCDPISGHTALYWYRQSLGQGLEFLIYFQGNSAPDKSGLPSDRFSAERTGGSVSTLTIQRTQQEDSAVYLCASSMGQGAVGNTIYFGEGSWLTVV.